Below are 24 T cell receptor beta chains sequenced from a single sample in a study of cytomegalovirus exposure and HLA in healthy donors. A multiplex PCR was run with 60 Vbeta primers and 13 Jbeta primers. The method was immunoSEQ multiplex PCR; TCRdb's version includes in-frame clones alone and lacks a portion of them. The sample lists over 150,000 clones; around 69% were seen once. The sequenced sample was PBMCs. The receptors derive from a man aged 55 to 70 in good health and CMV-seronegative.

The chain employs TRBV27 and TRBJ2-5; perhaps TRBD1 as D (6 bases). The CDR3 spans 14 residues. The germline CDR1 and CDR2 sequences are MNHEY and SMNVEV (reference sequence). Trimming cost V 6 bases and J 2 bases, with 13 bases left between them. The CDR3 bases are TGTGCCAGCAGCCTACACAGGGAACAAGAGACCCAGTACTTC. Residues: CASSLHREQETQYF.

The chain uses TRBV6-1 and TRBJ1-2, with a weak D call TRBD1 (5 bases). With 3 bases removed from V and 4 bases from J, the gap between germline ends came to 9 bases. The germline V gene encodes CDR1 MNHNS and CDR2 SASEGT. The CDR3 contains 13 residues. The CDR3, as DNA: TGTGCCAGCAGTGAGATCCAGGGCTATGGCTACACCTTC. Residues: CASSEIQGYGYTF.

The chain carries TRBV27 and TRBJ2-7, with 10 bases matching TRBD1. Germline V lookup: CDR1 MNHEY, CDR2 SMNVEV (reference sequence). The junction had 2 bases not matched to a gene; V was cut back by 2 bases and J by 1 base. The CDR3 runs 15 residues. The CDR3 is CASSLGDRGSYEQYF. CDR3 DNA sequence: TGTGCCAGCAGTTTAGGGGACAGGGGATCCTACGAGCAGTACTTC.

This clone turned up a few times. Within the sample, other DNA sequences also encode this same CDR3. This chain uses TRBV5-1 with TRBJ2-1, with unresolved D. V lost 0 bases and J 9 bases, leaving 4 bases between the germline ends. This CDR3 region has 11 residues. Germline V gene lookup returns CDR1 SGHRS and CDR2 YFSETQ. This chain's CDR3 is CASSLVGEQFF. CDR3 coding DNA: TGCGCCAGCAGCTTGGTCGGTGAGCAGTTCTTC.

The V and J genes are TRBV7-2 and TRBJ2-5; 7 bases map to TRBD2. J lost 5 bases, V lost 4 bases, and 7 bases had no gene match. Germline assignment: CDR1 SGHTA and CDR2 FQGNSA. The CDR3 is made up of 14 amino acids. Written as DNA, the CDR3 is TGTGCCAGCAGCTCTGGGGGGGATGGGGAGACCCAGTACTTC. Amino acids: CASSSGGDGETQYF.

This chain joins TRBV29-1 and TRBJ2-5; 13 nucleotides match TRBD2. Germline values: CDR1 SQVTM, CDR2 ANQGSEA. This CDR3 has 15 amino acids. Trimming took 1 base from V and 3 from J; bases not matched to a gene: 2. Here the CDR3 reads CSVEGGLAGEETQYF. The CDR3 nucleotides are TGCAGCGTTGAAGGAGGACTAGCGGGAGAAGAGACCCAGTACTTC.

The chain joins TRBV7-2 to TRBJ1-4, with D uncertain. The CDR3 spans 12 residues. Deletions cut 1 base from V and 7 bases from J, with 4 bases between. Per the germline V gene, CDR1 is SGHTA and CDR2 is FQGNSA. CDR3 in DNA: TGTGCCAGCAGCTTAGTCTCTGAAAAACTGTTTTTT. Residues: CASSLVSEKLFF.

The J gene is TRBJ2-5, the V gene TRBV11-2; 8 bases line up with TRBD2. Per the germline V gene, CDR1 is SGHAT and CDR2 is FQNNGV. After removal of 4 bases from V and 1 base from J, the junction contained 5 bases not matched to a gene. CDR3 length: 15 amino acids. The CDR3, as DNA: TGTGCCAGCAGCTCCCTGCGGGGGGTCCAAGAGACCCAGTACTTC. It is translated as CASSSLRGVQETQYF.

This chain links TRBV5-5 with TRBJ2-7, with D perhaps matching TRBD1 (6 bases). V shed 4 bases and J shed 0 bases, with 11 bases lying between them. CDR3 length: 14 amino acids. The germline V gene has CDR1 SGHKS and CDR2 YYEKEE (reference sequence). The CDR3 DNA reads TGTGCCAGCAGCCAGGACAGTTTCTCCTACGAGCAGTACTTC. Residues: CASSQDSFSYEQYF.

J is TRBJ2-7 and V is TRBV29-1; 14 positions match TRBD2. The trim removed 6 bases at V and 5 bases at J, leaving 9 bases unmatched. The CDR3 length is 15 residues. Germline loops: CDR1 SQVTM, CDR2 ANQGSEA. In nucleotides, the CDR3 is TGCAGCGTGGGGGGGACTAGCGGGAGAGAGGACGAGCAGTACTTC. Amino acid sequence: CSVGGTSGREDEQYF.

The J gene is TRBJ2-7, the V gene TRBV6-1; D may be TRBD1 (7 bases). CDR3 length: 11 residues. Germline assignment: CDR1 MNHNS and CDR2 SASEGT. V was cut by 6 bases and J by 6 bases, with 9 bases left in between. CDR3 region: CASSRGVEQYF. Written as DNA, the CDR3 is TGTGCCAGCAGCAGGGGGGTCGAGCAGTACTTC.

This sequence joins TRBV7-2 and TRBJ1-1, with no clear D. This CDR3 has 14 amino acids. Trimming removed 1 base from V and 2 bases from J, with 8 bases in between. Germline V gives CDR1 SGHTA, CDR2 FQGNSA. The chain's CDR3 is CASSLGGSNTEAFF. CDR3 coding DNA: TGTGCCAGCAGCTTAGGAGGCAGCAACACTGAAGCTTTCTTT.

The chain uses TRBV5-1 and TRBJ2-5, with TRBD1 matching over 7 bases. The CDR3 totals 15 residues. CDR1 is SGHRS, CDR2 YFSETQ, per germline. Unmatched junction bases numbered 9, after V lost 6 bases and J lost 1 base. CDR3 loop: CASKRTGQLQETQYF. The CDR3 nucleotides read TGCGCCAGCAAGAGGACAGGTCAACTCCAAGAGACCCAGTACTTC.

The V and J genes are TRBV5-3 and TRBJ2-7; D gene uncertain. TRBV5-3 falls under the ORF class, with uncertain function. Trimming removed 1 base from V and 3 bases from J, with 8 bases in between. CDR3 size: 13 residues. Written as DNA, the CDR3 is TGTGCCAGAAGCTTGATCTACGGCTACGAGCAGTACTTC. The encoded protein is CARSLIYGYEQYF.

The rearrangement uses TRBV5-6 and TRBJ2-7, with 10 bases fitting TRBD1. V gave up 1 base and J gave up 2 bases; unmatched junction bases: 3. The CDR3 extends over 15 amino acids. Per the germline V gene, CDR1 is SGHDT and CDR2 is YYEEEE. The CDR3 reads CASSLLDRGTYEQYF. The CDR3 nucleotides read TGTGCCAGCAGCTTGCTGGACAGGGGGACCTACGAGCAGTACTTC.

J is TRBJ2-7 and V is TRBV6-6, with TRBD1 as a possible D gene (6 bases). CDR1 and CDR2 from the germline V gene are MNHNY and SVGAGI (reference sequence). The CDR3 has 14 amino acids. With 6 bases removed from V and 0 bases from J, the gap between germline ends came to 12 bases. DNA for the CDR3: TGTGCCAGCAGACCGACAGGATCCTCCTACGAGCAGTACTTC. It encodes CASRPTGSSYEQYF.

The chain combines TRBV30 with TRBJ2-1; 11 bases are a match to TRBD2. Germline CDR1 reads GTSNPN; CDR2 reads SVGIG (reference sequence). The CDR3 has 15 amino acids. J gave up 7 bases and V 0 bases, and 5 bases lay outside the gene matches. The CDR3 DNA follows: TGTGCCTGGAGTGTTGGGGCTAGCGGGAGGAATGAGCAGTTCTTC. Its protein is CAWSVGASGRNEQFF.

The chain recombines TRBV7-2 with TRBJ1-4; D is ambiguous. With 5 bases removed from V and 0 bases from J, the gap between germline ends came to 13 bases. The CDR3 runs 16 residues. Per germline, CDR1 SGHTA and CDR2 FQGNSA. The CDR3 DNA reads TGTGCCAGCAGCCACGACTCCTCTGCAACTAATGAAAAACTGTTTTTT. This encodes CASSHDSSATNEKLFF.

The chain links TRBV28 to TRBJ1-1, with D hard to call. The CDR3 loop spans 14 amino acids. Between the trimmed V and J ends, which lost 2 bases and 1 base, there was a span of 8 bases. Looked up from germline, CDR1 is MDHEN and CDR2 is SYDVKM. This CDR3 is CASSLPGENTEAFF. CDR3 DNA sequence: TGTGCCAGCAGTTTACCCGGGGAGAACACTGAAGCTTTCTTT.

This clone has only a few counts. J is TRBJ2-6 and V is TRBV29-1; TRBD2 matches 11 bases. The CDR3 has 17 amino acids. The V gene's germline CDR1 is SQVTM and CDR2 ANQGSEA. J gave up 2 bases and V 8 bases, and 11 bases lay outside the gene matches. CDR3 in DNA: TGCAGCCGTAAGGGGACTAGCGGTACTACTGGGGCCAACGTCCTGACTTTC. Translating gives CSRKGTSGTTGANVLTF.

This sequence joins TRBV5-1 and TRBJ1-2; D not resolved. From germline, CDR1 is SGHRS and CDR2 YFSETQ. The CDR3 totals 13 residues. The germline V and J ends were trimmed by 4 bases and 8 bases, with 15 bases remaining between them. In nucleotides, the CDR3 is TGCGCCAGCAGCCCCCCGGCAGGAGGGGGCTACACCTTC. Translated, it gives CASSPPAGGGYTF. The full variable domain, rest sourced from reference TRBV5-1 and TRBJ1-2, is KAGVTQTPRYLIKTRGQQVTLSCSPISGHRSVSWYQQTPGQGLQFLFEYFSETQRNKGNFPGRFSGRQFSNSRSEMNVSTLELGDSALYLCASSPPAGGGYTFGSGTRLTVV.

The rearrangement links TRBV30 to TRBJ1-6; the match to TRBD1 covers 8 bases. The J segment lost 3 bases and the V segment lost 3 bases, leaving 16 bases of the junction unmatched. The CDR3 runs to 19 residues. Germline CDR1 GTSNPN, CDR2 SVGIG (reference sequence). The CDR3 nucleotides are TGTGCCTGGAGCGCCCCGGGCAGGGGGCGCCCCCTCTATAATTCACCCCTCCACTTT. Its protein product is CAWSAPGRGRPLYNSPLHF.

The chain employs TRBV7-9 and TRBJ2-1, with TRBD2 matching 9 bases. The CDR3 is 15 amino acids. V trimming: 1 base; J trimming: 10 bases; junction bases outside the gene matches: 8. The germline gives CDR1 SEHNR, CDR2 FQNEAQ (reference sequence). CDR3 amino acids: CASSLDGGGALEQFF. CDR3 bases: TGTGCCAGCAGCTTAGATGGCGGGGGGGCCTTGGAGCAGTTCTTC.

This clone was seen a few times. V is TRBV7-7 and J is TRBJ2-3; possible D gene TRBD2, 6 bases. Trimming removed 1 base at V and 0 bases at J, with 11 bases between. The CDR3 is 16 amino acids. CDR1 and CDR2 from the germline V gene are SSHAT and FNYEAQ (reference sequence). DNA of the CDR3: TGTGCCAGCAGCTTAGGTGGCGGGATTAGCACAGATACGCAGTATTTT. Amino acid sequence: CASSLGGGISTDTQYF.